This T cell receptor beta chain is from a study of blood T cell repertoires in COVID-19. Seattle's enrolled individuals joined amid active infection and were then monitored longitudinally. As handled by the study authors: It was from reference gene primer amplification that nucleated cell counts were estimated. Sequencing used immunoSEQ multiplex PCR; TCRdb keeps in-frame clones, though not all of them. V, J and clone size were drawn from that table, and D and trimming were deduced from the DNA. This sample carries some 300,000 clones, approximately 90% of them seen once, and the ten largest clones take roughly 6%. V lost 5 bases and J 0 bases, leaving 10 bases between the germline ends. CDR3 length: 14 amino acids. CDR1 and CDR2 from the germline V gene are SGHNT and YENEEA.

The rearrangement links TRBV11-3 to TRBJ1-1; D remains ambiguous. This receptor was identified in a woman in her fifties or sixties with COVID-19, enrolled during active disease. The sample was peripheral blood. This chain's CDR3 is CASSHGIVNTEAFF. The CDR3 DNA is TGTGCCAGCAGCCACGGGATTGTGAACACTGAAGCTTTCTTT.